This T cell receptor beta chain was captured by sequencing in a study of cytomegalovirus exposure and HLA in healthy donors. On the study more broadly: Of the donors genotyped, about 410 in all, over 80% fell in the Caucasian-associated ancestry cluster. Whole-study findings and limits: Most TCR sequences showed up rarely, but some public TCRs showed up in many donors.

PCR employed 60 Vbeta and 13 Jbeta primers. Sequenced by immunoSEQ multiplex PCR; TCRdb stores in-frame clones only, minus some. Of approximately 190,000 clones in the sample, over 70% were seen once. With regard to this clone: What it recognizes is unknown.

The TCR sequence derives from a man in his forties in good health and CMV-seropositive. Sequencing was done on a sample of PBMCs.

In DNA, the CDR3 is TGTGCCAGCAGCTTCCAAAATGAGCAGTTCTTC. Translating gives CASSFQNEQFF. The rearrangement uses TRBV7-9 and TRBJ2-1; D is unclear. From germline, CDR1 is SEHNR and CDR2 FQNEAQ (reference sequence). The CDR3 has 11 residues. With 3 bases removed from V and 7 bases from J, the gap between germline ends came to 4 bases. Drawing the rest from reference TRBV7-9 and TRBJ2-1, the complete variable domain is DTGVSQNPRHKITKRGQNVTFRCDPISEHNRLYWYRQTLGQGPEFLTYFQNEAQLEKSRLLSDRFSAERPKGSFSTLEIQRTEQGDSAMYLCASSFQNEQFFGPGTRLTVL.